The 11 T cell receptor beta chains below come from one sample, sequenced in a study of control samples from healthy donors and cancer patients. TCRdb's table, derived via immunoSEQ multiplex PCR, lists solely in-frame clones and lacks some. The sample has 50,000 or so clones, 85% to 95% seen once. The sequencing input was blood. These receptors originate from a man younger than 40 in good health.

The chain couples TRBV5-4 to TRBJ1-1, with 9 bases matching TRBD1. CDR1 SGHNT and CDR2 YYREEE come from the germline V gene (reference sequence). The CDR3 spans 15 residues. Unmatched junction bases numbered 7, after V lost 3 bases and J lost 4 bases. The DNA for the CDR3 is TGTGCCAGCAGCTCCCCGACAGGGGGGCGCACTGAAGCTTTCTTT. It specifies CASSSPTGGRTEAFF.

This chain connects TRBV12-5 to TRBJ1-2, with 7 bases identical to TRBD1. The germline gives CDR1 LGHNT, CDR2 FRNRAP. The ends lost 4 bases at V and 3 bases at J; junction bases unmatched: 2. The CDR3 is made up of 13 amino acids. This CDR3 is CASGSGGDYGYTF. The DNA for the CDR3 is TGTGCTAGTGGTTCAGGGGGGGACTATGGCTACACCTTC.

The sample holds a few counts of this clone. CDR3 coding DNA: TGTGCCAGCCGGACAGGTGAGGCCTCACCCCTCCACTTT. Protein: CASRTGEASPLHF. The V gene is TRBV19, the J gene TRBJ1-6, with 7 bases aligning to TRBD1. Germline CDR1 is LNHDA and CDR2 is SQIVND (reference sequence). V lost 9 bases to trimming and J lost 10 bases; unmatched junction nucleotides: 9. The CDR3 length is 13 residues.

CDR3 bases: TGTGCCAGCAGCACCGGGACTAGCACCGGGGAGCTGTTTTTT. Encoded protein: CASSTGTSTGELFF. The chain carries TRBV25-1 and TRBJ2-2, with 8 bases matching TRBD2. Germline V lookup: CDR1 MGHDK, CDR2 SYGVNS. CDR3 length: 14 residues. J lost 4 bases, V lost 6 bases, and 4 bases had no gene match.

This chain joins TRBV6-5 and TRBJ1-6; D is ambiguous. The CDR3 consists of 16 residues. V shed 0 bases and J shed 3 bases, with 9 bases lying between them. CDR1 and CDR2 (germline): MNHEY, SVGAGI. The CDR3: CASSYSVGRYNSPLHF. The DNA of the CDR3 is TGTGCCAGCAGTTACTCGGTCGGTCGCTATAATTCACCCCTCCACTTT.

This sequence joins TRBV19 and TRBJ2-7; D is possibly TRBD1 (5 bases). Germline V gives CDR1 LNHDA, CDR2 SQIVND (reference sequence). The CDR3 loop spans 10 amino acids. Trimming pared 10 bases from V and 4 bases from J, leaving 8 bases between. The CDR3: CATQGYEQYF. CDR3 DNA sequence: TGTGCCACCCAGGGTTACGAGCAGTACTTC.

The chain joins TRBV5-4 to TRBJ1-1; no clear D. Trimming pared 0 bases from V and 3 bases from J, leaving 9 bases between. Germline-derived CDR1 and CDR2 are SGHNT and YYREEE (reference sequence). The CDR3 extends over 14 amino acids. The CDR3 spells CASSLGGRDTEAFF. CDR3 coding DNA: TGTGCCAGCAGCTTGGGAGGGAGGGACACTGAAGCTTTCTTT.

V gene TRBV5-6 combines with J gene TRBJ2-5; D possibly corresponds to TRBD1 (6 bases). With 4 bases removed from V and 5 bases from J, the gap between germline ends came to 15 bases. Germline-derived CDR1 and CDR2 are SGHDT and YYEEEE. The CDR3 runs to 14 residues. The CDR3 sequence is CASSAPGDRETQYF. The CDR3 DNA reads TGTGCCAGCAGCGCCCCAGGGGATAGGGAGACCCAGTACTTC.

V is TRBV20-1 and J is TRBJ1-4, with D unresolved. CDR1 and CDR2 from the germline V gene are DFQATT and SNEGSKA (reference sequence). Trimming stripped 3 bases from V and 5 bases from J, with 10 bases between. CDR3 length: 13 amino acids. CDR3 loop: CSASFAGNEKLFF. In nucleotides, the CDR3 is TGCAGTGCTAGTTTTGCAGGCAATGAAAAACTGTTTTTT.

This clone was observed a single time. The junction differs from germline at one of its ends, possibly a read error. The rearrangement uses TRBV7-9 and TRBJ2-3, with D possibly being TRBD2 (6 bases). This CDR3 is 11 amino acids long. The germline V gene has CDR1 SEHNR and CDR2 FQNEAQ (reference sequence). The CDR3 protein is CASSSQTGTFF. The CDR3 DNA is TGTGCCAGCAGCTCACAAACCGGGACTTTTTTT.

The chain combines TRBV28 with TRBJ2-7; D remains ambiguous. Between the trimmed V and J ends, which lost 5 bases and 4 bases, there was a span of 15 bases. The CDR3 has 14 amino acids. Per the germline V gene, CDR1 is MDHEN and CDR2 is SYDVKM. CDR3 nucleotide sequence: TGTGCCAGCAGTCCGACCGTGGGGATATACGAGCAGTACTTC. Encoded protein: CASSPTVGIYEQYF.